This TCR beta chain was recovered during a study of blood T cell repertoires in COVID-19. CDR3 length: 16 residues. In the study's own analysis: Reference gene primer amplification gave estimated nucleated cell counts. Here immunoSEQ multiplex PCR was the method, and the copy in TCRdb shows in-frame clones only, minus some. The V and J calls and clone size come from that table; D and trimming were worked out from the DNA. The sample has about 200,000 clones, over 80% seen once. The chain couples TRBV21-1 to TRBJ1-2; the table's TRBD1 call for D was not verified on the DNA. TRBV21-1 is a pseudogene. The sample consisted of peripheral blood. This sequence originates from a man in his sixties with COVID-19, enrolled during active disease. CDR3 sequence: CASSKEGDRDIHGYTF. CDR3 DNA sequence: TGTGCCAGCAGCAAAGAGGGGGACAGAGACATACATGGCTACACCTTC.